The 20 T cell receptor beta chains listed next were all sequenced from one sample in a study of control samples from healthy donors and cancer patients. Using immunoSEQ multiplex PCR, the repertoire was profiled, and TCRdb retains in-frame clones only, with some absent. This repertoire shows about 130,000 clones, roughly 87% found once; its top ten account for roughly 2%. The source material was blood. The receptor set was obtained from a man aged 18-30 years in good health.

The chain is built from TRBV9 and TRBJ2-1; the D is unclear. Germline CDR1 SGDLS, CDR2 YYNGEE. The CDR3 consists of 12 residues. Trimming took 0 bases from V and 8 from J, leaving 6 bases between them. CDR3 sequence reads: CASSVETYEQFF. The CDR3 DNA sequence: TGTGCCAGCAGCGTAGAAACGTATGAGCAGTTCTTC.

The chain uses TRBV9 and TRBJ2-3; possible D gene TRBD1, 6 bases. The CDR3 contains 15 residues. Germline CDR1 reads SGDLS; CDR2 reads YYNGEE. V dropped 2 bases and J dropped 2 bases, with 12 bases sitting between them. The chain's CDR3 is CASSVGAVDTDTQYF. The DNA for the CDR3 is TGTGCCAGCAGCGTGGGGGCGGTCGACACAGATACGCAGTATTTT.

In its sample, this clone was seen a few times. The chain couples TRBV18 to TRBJ1-3; D unclear. Trimming took off 6 bases at V and 6 bases at J, with 15 bases between the two ends. The CDR3 is 14 residues long. Germline V gives CDR1 KGHSH, CDR2 LQKENI. DNA of the CDR3: TGTGCCAGCTCGGTGGCGAAGGGAGAAAACACCATATATTTT. It encodes CASSVAKGENTIYF.

The chain uses TRBV28 and TRBJ1-1, with a weak D call TRBD1 (6 bases). Trimming left V 5 bases short and J 2 bases short, with 12 bases between. Germline CDR1 MDHEN, CDR2 SYDVKM. This CDR3 spans 14 amino acids. CDR3 sequence reads: CASSPGQINTEAFF. CDR3 sequence (DNA): TGTGCCAGCAGTCCTGGACAGATTAACACTGAAGCTTTCTTT.

The V call is TRBV21-1, the J call TRBJ1-5. TRBV21-1 is flagged as a pseudogene. This CDR3 spans 15 amino acids. The chain's CDR3 is CASSKAHRESQPQHF. CDR3 nucleotide sequence: TGTGCCAGCAGCAAAGCGCATAGGGAGTCGCAGCCCCAGCATTTT.

The CDR3 DNA follows: TGTGCCAGTTATGGACGGAACTCTGGGGCCAACGTCCTGACTTTC. This codes for CASYGRNSGANVLTF. The chain recombines TRBV6-5 with TRBJ2-6; D uncertain. The germline CDR1 and CDR2 sequences are MNHEY and SVGAGI. The CDR3 loop spans 15 amino acids. V lost 9 bases to trimming and J lost 0 bases, with 12 bases between them.

The V call is TRBV11-3, the J call TRBJ2-2; unclear D gene. Trimming removed 5 bases at V and 1 base at J, with 17 bases between. Germline assignment: CDR1 SGHNT and CDR2 YENEEA. The CDR3 sequence is 17 residues long. This CDR3 is CASSLLGQRQNTGELFF. CDR3 sequence (DNA): TGTGCCAGCAGCCTCCTGGGCCAACGCCAGAACACCGGGGAGCTGTTTTTT. The variable domain in full, with the rest retrieved from reference TRBV11-3 and TRBJ2-2, is EAGVVQSPRYKIIEKKQPVAFWCNPISGHNTLYWYLQNLGQGPELLIRYENEEAVDDSQLPKDRFSAERLKGVDSTLKIQPAELGDSAVYLCASSLLGQRQNTGELFFGEGSRLTVL.

This clone occurred once. The same CDR3 is also encoded by other DNA sequences in this sample. This chain joins TRBV9 and TRBJ2-7; the D call may be TRBD1 or TRBD2 (5 bases each). Germline V gives CDR1 SGDLS, CDR2 YYNGEE. This CDR3 comprises 15 residues. V lost 0 bases and J lost 0, with 10 bases in between. The CDR3 DNA sequence: TGTGCCAGCAGCGTAGGTCCAGGGAGCTCCTACGAGCAGTACTTC. Translated, it gives CASSVGPGSSYEQYF.

V is TRBV4-2 and J is TRBJ1-1, with 7 bases identical to TRBD1. The CDR3 is 16 amino acids. In germline, CDR1 is LGHNA, CDR2 YNFKEQ. V lost 3 bases to trimming and J lost 1 base; unmatched junction nucleotides: 8. The CDR3 reads CASSQPSRTGNTEAFF. The CDR3 DNA reads as TGTGCCAGCAGCCAGCCCTCCCGGACAGGGAACACTGAAGCTTTCTTT.

The chain is built from TRBV27 and TRBJ1-2, with D unresolved. The CDR3 covers 15 residues. Germline V gene lookup returns CDR1 MNHEY and CDR2 SMNVEV (reference sequence). Trimming took 1 base from V and 4 from J, leaving 13 bases between them. The CDR3 here is CASSLYPGSPYGYTF. The CDR3, as DNA: TGTGCCAGCAGTTTATATCCCGGGAGCCCCTATGGCTACACCTTC.

V usage is TRBV5-1 and J usage is TRBJ2-3; 13 bases map to TRBD2. The CDR3 covers 17 residues. Trimming removed 3 bases from V and 1 base from J; junction bases left unmatched: 5. CDR1 is SGHRS and CDR2 is YFSETQ in the germline V gene. The CDR3 loop is CASSYLGLAGGTDTQYF. Written as DNA, the CDR3 is TGCGCCAGCAGCTATTTAGGACTAGCGGGAGGCACAGATACGCAGTATTTT.

The chain combines TRBV5-6 with TRBJ2-1; 7 bases line up with TRBD2. The CDR3 has 15 residues. The V gene end was trimmed by 0 bases and the J gene end by 7 bases; junction bases not matched to a gene: 7. CDR1 SGHDT and CDR2 YYEEEE come from the germline V gene. CDR3: CASSLALAPVNEQFF. The DNA for the CDR3 is TGTGCCAGCAGCTTGGCACTAGCGCCGGTGAATGAGCAGTTCTTC.

This chain links TRBV7-3 with TRBJ1-1; perhaps TRBD1 as D (5 bases). V shed 4 bases and J shed 10 bases, with 16 bases lying between them. Germline-derived CDR1 and CDR2 are SGHTA and FQGTGA. This CDR3 contains 13 residues. CDR3 nucleotides: TGTGCCAGCAGCTCGCGGGGGATGAGTTCAGCTTTCTTT. It translates to CASSSRGMSSAFF.

The chain employs TRBV5-6 and TRBJ2-5, with 7 nucleotides matching TRBD2. The germline gives CDR1 SGHDT, CDR2 YYEEEE. CDR3 length: 15 amino acids. V trimming: 2 bases; J trimming: 7 bases; junction bases outside the gene matches: 11. The CDR3 protein is CASSFYGEGRWTQYF. The CDR3 DNA is TGTGCCAGCAGCTTTTACGGGGAGGGAAGATGGACCCAGTACTTC.

The chain uses TRBV15 and TRBJ1-2; D is uncertain. Germline CDR1 reads LNHNV; CDR2 reads YYDKDF (reference sequence). Between the trimmed V and J ends, which lost 0 bases and 8 bases, there was a span of 16 bases. This CDR3 contains 15 residues. The CDR3 here is CATSRDRPRGGGYTF. DNA of the CDR3: TGTGCCACCAGCAGAGACAGGCCGCGAGGAGGGGGCTACACCTTC.

The genes are TRBV19 and TRBJ2-2, with 10 bases matching TRBD2. CDR3 length equals 14 residues. V lost 6 bases and J lost 5; bases outside the gene matches: 3. Germline V gene sequence: CDR1 LNHDA, CDR2 SQIVND (reference sequence). The CDR3 nucleotides are TGTGCCAGTAGGAAGACTAGCGGGACCGGGGAGCTGTTTTTT. It translates to CASRKTSGTGELFF.

V usage is TRBV25-1 and J usage is TRBJ1-4; TRBD1 might be the D (6 bases). Per germline, CDR1 MGHDK and CDR2 SYGVNS. The CDR3 is made up of 15 amino acids. The V gene lost 6 bases and the J gene lost 7 bases, with 18 bases spanning the gap. DNA of the CDR3: TGTGCCAGCAGGGGTCCCGGGGGGGCCAGTGAAAAACTGTTTTTT. Translated: CASRGPGGASEKLFF.

V and J are TRBV25-1 and TRBJ2-7; 11 bases line up with TRBD2. Trimming cost V 1 base and J 4 bases; bases outside gene matches: 6. CDR1 is MGHDK and CDR2 is SYGVNS in the germline V gene. This CDR3 is built from 16 residues. For the CDR3, the DNA is TGTGCCAGCAGTGAATTACCAACTAGCGGGAGATACGAGCAGTACTTC. This encodes CASSELPTSGRYEQYF.

The J gene is TRBJ1-1, the V gene TRBV6-6; D unresolved. Germline CDR1 MNHNY, CDR2 SVGAGI (reference sequence). V lost 6 bases and J 3 bases, leaving 8 bases between the germline ends. This CDR3 comprises 12 residues. The CDR3: CASSRDDTEAFF. CDR3 coding DNA: TGTGCCAGCAGCCGAGATGACACTGAAGCTTTCTTT.

The J gene is TRBJ2-5, the V gene TRBV3-1 (or the pseudogene TRBV3-2), with TRBD2 matching over 7 bases. Germline-derived CDR1 and CDR2 are LGHDT and YNNKEL (reference sequence). V lost 4 bases, J lost 2 bases, and 13 bases stayed unmatched. The CDR3 contains 17 residues. CDR3 loop: CASSPWAGGNQQETQYF. CDR3 DNA: TGTGCCAGCAGCCCGTGGGCCGGGGGGAACCAACAAGAGACCCAGTACTTC.